This T cell receptor beta chain was found in a study of shared clonotypes between healthy human individuals. In germline, CDR1 is MRHNA, CDR2 SNTAGT. The V gene lost 1 base and the J gene lost 6 bases, with 9 bases spanning the gap. This CDR3 contains 14 residues. Study-wide results and caveats: Though the depth was large, rarefaction showed that sorted-subset sequencing was incomplete. Generally, naive subsets (rather than memory subsets) showed larger estimated richness.

Libraries were prepared by immunoSEQ multiplex PCR; TCRdb keeps only in-frame clonotypes and omits some of them. The table includes 640,000 or so clones, more than 70% detected once. Notes on this clone: The antigen remains undetermined.

The V and J genes are TRBV6-4 and TRBJ1-4; D may be TRBD1 (6 bases). The sequence came from a woman aged 25 to 39 in good health. Sequences were obtained from memory CD4+ T cells sorted from blood. Subset specified: CD45RA-negative fraction. CDR3 nucleotides: TGTGCCAGCAGTGACTGGACAGAAGATGAAAAACTGTTTTTT. It yields the protein CASSDWTEDEKLFF.